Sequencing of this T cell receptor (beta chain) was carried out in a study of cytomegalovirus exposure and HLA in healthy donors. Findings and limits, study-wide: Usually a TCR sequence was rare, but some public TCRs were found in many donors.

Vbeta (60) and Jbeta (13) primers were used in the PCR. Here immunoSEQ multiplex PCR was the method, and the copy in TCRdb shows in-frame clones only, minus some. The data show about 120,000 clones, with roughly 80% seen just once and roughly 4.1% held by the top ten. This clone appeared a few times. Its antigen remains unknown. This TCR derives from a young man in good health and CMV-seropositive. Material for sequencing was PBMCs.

CDR3 coding DNA: TGTGCCAGCAGTTACTCGAGTGGTCCCGGGGAGCTGTTTTTT. Its translation: CASSYSSGPGELFF. This chain connects TRBV6-5 to TRBJ2-2; D gene unclear. CDR1 is MNHEY, CDR2 SVGAGI, per germline. The V end was cut by 0 bases, the J end by 6 bases, with 8 bases between. The CDR3 loop spans 14 amino acids.